The clone carrying this T cell receptor (beta chain) was recorded a few times. The sample comes from a study of blood T cell repertoires in COVID-19. Looking at the study overall: Material from acute and convalescent COVID-19 was sourced from the United States, Italy and Spain. The cDNA or gDNA used as material had been derived from T cells, B-cell-depleted T cells, or PBMCs.

The authors' processing: Nucleated cell number was recorded as an estimate derived from reference gene primer amplification. The data were produced by immunoSEQ multiplex PCR, yet TCRdb's version contains in-frame clones alone and is incomplete. V and J calls and clone size are given by that table; D and trimming were obtained from the DNA. The sample includes 80,000 to 100,000 clones, 65% to 90% of them seen just once. The CDR3 runs 17 residues. Germline CDR1 SNHLY, CDR2 FYNNEI. J gave up 2 bases and V 5 bases, and 8 bases lay outside the gene matches. The clonotype comes from a woman aged 80 or older with active or convalescent COVID-19. The gene calls are TRBV2 and TRBJ1-5; 11 bases line up with TRBD1. Sequencing was performed on peripheral blood. In nucleotides, the CDR3 is TGTGCCAGCAGTAGGACAGGGGGCCTGGATGGCAATCAGCCCCAGCATTTT. It specifies CASSRTGGLDGNQPQHF.